The 13 T cell receptor beta chains listed next were all sequenced from one sample in a study of graft-versus-host responses after intestinal transplantation. Data came from immunoSEQ multiplex PCR; TCRdb stores just in-frame clones and leaves some out. The sample records around 90,000 clones, approximately 92% being singletons. Their antigens are not known. The sample consisted of unstimulated CD8+ T cells sorted from spleen or lymph node cells, taken before intestinal transplant. The receptors were gathered from a human donor who received an intestinal transplant.

The V call is TRBV5-4, the J call TRBJ2-1; 7 nucleotides align to TRBD2. Germline trimming cut 4 bases from V and 4 bases from J; bases unmatched to any gene: 20. The CDR3 extends over 19 amino acids. Germline loops: CDR1 SGHNT, CDR2 YYREEE (reference sequence). The chain's CDR3 is CASSPDTSVGSSGYNEQFF. DNA for the CDR3: TGTGCCAGCAGCCCCGATACCTCTGTCGGGTCTAGCGGATACAATGAGCAGTTCTTC.

The chain links TRBV30 to TRBJ2-2; 8 nucleotides match TRBD1. Germline V gives CDR1 GTSNPN, CDR2 SVGIG (reference sequence). The trim removed 5 bases at V and 2 bases at J, leaving 7 bases unmatched. The CDR3 totals 15 residues. CDR3 nucleotides: TGTGCCTGGGGCCCCGGACAGGGCAACACCGGGGAGCTGTTTTTT. This encodes CAWGPGQGNTGELFF.

The chain couples TRBV5-6 to TRBJ2-7; D unresolved. V lost 1 base and J 4 bases, leaving 9 bases between the germline ends. Germline CDR1 SGHDT, CDR2 YYEEEE. CDR3 length: 13 residues. The CDR3 DNA follows: TGTGCCAGCAGCTTGAACCAGAAGTACGAGCAGTACTTC. Its translation is CASSLNQKYEQYF.

V and J are TRBV4-1 and TRBJ2-7; 9 bases line up with TRBD1. The CDR3 runs to 14 residues. V shed 6 bases, J shed 6 bases, and the junction held 9 bases outside the gene matches. Germline V CDR1 and CDR2: MGHRA, YSYEKL. Here the CDR3 reads CASSLGTGSAEQYF. The CDR3 DNA sequence: TGCGCCAGCAGTCTCGGGACAGGGTCTGCCGAGCAGTACTTC.

This clone came up once. The chain carries TRBV12-5 and TRBJ2-7; unclear D gene. The CDR3 runs 12 residues. Germline V gene sequence: CDR1 LGHNT, CDR2 FRNRAP. Trimming removed 6 bases from V and 4 bases from J, with 10 bases in between. The CDR3 sequence is CASGQRSYEQYF. In DNA form, the CDR3 reads TGTGCTAGTGGCCAGAGGTCTTACGAGCAGTACTTC.

The chain joins TRBV6-5 to TRBJ1-4, with D perhaps TRBD1 (6 bases). CDR3 length equals 15 residues. V was pared by 0 bases and J by 4 bases, with 9 bases between. Germline V gene sequence: CDR1 MNHEY, CDR2 SVGAGI. The CDR3 coding sequence is TGTGCCAGCAGTTACTCGGCAGGGGATAATGAAAAACTGTTTTTT. It codes for CASSYSAGDNEKLFF.

The CDR3 sequence: CAGSSGGNYEQYF. The CDR3 DNA is TGTGCCGGGTCAAGCGGGGGCAACTACGAGCAGTACTTC. The chain is built from TRBV5-6 and TRBJ2-7, with 8 bases lining up with TRBD2. The CDR3 sequence is 13 residues long. The V gene's germline CDR1 is SGHDT and CDR2 YYEEEE. V shed 10 bases and J 3 bases; nucleotides not matched to a gene: 9.

V gene TRBV6-6 combines with J gene TRBJ1-4; TRBD1 matches 7 bases. Germline V gene sequence: CDR1 MNHNY, CDR2 SVGAGI (reference sequence). This CDR3 region has 14 residues. Unmatched junction bases numbered 7, after V lost 5 bases and J lost 7 bases. CDR3 bases: TGTGCCAGCAGTCAATACAGGGGTACTGAAAAACTGTTTTTT. This translates into CASSQYRGTEKLFF.

The chain uses TRBV29-1 and TRBJ2-1; D might be TRBD1 (6 bases). The CDR3 has 14 residues. Germline CDR1 SQVTM, CDR2 ANQGSEA. V was trimmed by 6 bases and J by 7 bases, leaving 19 bases between them. The CDR3 protein is CSVDTGPNTNEQFF. DNA of the CDR3: TGCAGCGTAGATACAGGGCCCAATACGAATGAGCAGTTCTTC.

The rearrangement joins TRBV4-1 to TRBJ1-5, with D perhaps matching TRBD1 (5 bases). V lost 0 bases and J 6 bases, leaving 12 bases between the germline ends. The CDR3 length is 15 residues. Per germline, CDR1 MGHRA and CDR2 YSYEKL. The CDR3 protein is CASSQDFGRAQPQHF. The DNA of the CDR3 is TGCGCCAGCAGCCAAGATTTCGGCAGGGCTCAGCCCCAGCATTTT.

The chain combines TRBV11-2 with TRBJ2-1, with 7 nucleotides matching TRBD2. After removal of 1 base from V and 5 bases from J, the junction contained 8 bases not matched to a gene. The V gene's germline CDR1 is SGHAT and CDR2 FQNNGV. The CDR3 contains 16 residues. The CDR3 reads CASSLGAGLADNEQFF. DNA for the CDR3: TGTGCCAGCAGCTTAGGGGCGGGCCTAGCGGACAATGAGCAGTTCTTC.

The chain carries TRBV30 and TRBJ2-7; 8 positions match TRBD2. The CDR3 extends over 14 amino acids. The ends lost 0 bases at V and 2 bases at J; junction bases unmatched: 3. The germline V gene encodes CDR1 GTSNPN and CDR2 SVGIG (reference sequence). The chain's CDR3 is CAWSVGGVAYEQYF. DNA of the CDR3: TGTGCCTGGAGTGTCGGGGGGGTAGCCTACGAGCAGTACTTC.

V and J are TRBV7-9 and TRBJ2-2; 13 nucleotides align to TRBD2. The length of the CDR3 is 18 residues. Germline trimming cut 5 bases from V and 7 bases from J; bases unmatched to any gene: 13. Germline V gene data show CDR1 as SEHNR and CDR2 as FQNEAQ (reference sequence). In DNA form, the CDR3 reads TGTGCCAGCAGCGAGACCGGGACTAGCGGGAACTTGGGCGGGGAGCTGTTTTTT. The encoded protein is CASSETGTSGNLGGELFF.